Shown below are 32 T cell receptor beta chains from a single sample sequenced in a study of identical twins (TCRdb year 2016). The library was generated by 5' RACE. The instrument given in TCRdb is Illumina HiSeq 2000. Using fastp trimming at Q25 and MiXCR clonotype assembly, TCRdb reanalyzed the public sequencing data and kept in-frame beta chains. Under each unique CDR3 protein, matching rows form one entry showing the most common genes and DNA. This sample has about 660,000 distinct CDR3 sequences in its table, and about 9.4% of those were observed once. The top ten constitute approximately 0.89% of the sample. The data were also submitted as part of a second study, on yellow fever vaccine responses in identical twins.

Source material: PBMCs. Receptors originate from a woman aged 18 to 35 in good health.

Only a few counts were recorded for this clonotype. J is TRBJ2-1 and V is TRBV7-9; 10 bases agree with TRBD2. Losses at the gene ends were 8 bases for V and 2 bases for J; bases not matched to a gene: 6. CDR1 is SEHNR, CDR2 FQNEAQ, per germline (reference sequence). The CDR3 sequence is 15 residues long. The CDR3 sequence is CASFVTSGTYNEQFF. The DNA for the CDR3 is TGTGCCAGCTTCGTTACTAGCGGGACCTACAATGAGCAGTTCTTC.

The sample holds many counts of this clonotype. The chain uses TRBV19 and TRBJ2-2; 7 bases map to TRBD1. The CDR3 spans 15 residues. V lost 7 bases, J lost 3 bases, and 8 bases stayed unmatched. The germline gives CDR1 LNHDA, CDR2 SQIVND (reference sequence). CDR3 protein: CASKGQEGDTGELFF. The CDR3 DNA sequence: TGTGCCAGTAAAGGACAGGAAGGGGACACCGGGGAGCTGTTTTTT.

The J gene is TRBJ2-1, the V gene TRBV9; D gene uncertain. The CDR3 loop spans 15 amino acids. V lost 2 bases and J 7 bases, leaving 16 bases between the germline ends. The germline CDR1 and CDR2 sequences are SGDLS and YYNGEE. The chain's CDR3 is CASSVGSVVRNEQFF. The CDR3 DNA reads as TGTGCCAGCAGCGTCGGTTCAGTGGTACGGAATGAGCAGTTCTTC.

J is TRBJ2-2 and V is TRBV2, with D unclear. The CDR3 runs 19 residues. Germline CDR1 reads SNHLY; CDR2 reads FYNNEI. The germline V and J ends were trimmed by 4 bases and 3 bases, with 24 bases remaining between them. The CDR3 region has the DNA TGTGCCAGCAGTGGCTTAAAGGGCGACGCAAACTCCTACACCGGGGAGCTGTTTTTT. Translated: CASSGLKGDANSYTGELFF.

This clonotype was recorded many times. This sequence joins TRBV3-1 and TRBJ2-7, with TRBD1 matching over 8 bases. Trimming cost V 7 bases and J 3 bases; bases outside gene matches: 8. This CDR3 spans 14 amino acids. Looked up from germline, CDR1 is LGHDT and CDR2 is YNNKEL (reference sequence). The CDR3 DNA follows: TGTGCCAGCACCCTCGGACAGGGCTTCTACGAGCAGTACTTC. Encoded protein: CASTLGQGFYEQYF.

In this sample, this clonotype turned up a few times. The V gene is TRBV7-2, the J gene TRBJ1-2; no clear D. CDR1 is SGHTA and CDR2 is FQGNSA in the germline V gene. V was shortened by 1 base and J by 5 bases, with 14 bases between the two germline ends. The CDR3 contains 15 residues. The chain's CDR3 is CASSLDAPTGYGYTF. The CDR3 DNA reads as TGTGCCAGCAGCTTAGACGCGCCTACGGGGTATGGCTACACCTTC.

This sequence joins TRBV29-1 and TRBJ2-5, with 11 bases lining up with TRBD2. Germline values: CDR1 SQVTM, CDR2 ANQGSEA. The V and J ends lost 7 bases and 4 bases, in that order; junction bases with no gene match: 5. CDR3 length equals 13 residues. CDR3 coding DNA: TGCAGCGCCCCCGGGACTAGCGGAGAGACCCAGTACTTC. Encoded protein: CSAPGTSGETQYF. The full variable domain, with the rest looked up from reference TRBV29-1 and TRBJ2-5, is SAVISQKPSRDICQRGTSLTIQCQVDSQVTMMFWYRQQPGQSLTLIATANQGSEATYESGFVIDKFPISRPNLTFSTLTVSNMSPEDSSIYLCSAPGTSGETQYFGPGTRLLVL.

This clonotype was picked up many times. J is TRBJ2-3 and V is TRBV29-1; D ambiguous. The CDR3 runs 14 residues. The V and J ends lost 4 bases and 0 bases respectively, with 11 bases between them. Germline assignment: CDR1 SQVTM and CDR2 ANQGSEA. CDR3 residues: CSVVADFSTDTQYF. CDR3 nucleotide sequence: TGCAGCGTTGTTGCCGACTTTAGCACAGATACGCAGTATTTT.

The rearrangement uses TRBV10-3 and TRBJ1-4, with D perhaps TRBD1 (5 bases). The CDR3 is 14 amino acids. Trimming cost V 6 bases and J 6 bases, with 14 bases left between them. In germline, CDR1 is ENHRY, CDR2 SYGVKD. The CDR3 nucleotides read TGTGCCATCAGAGTAGGTCAGGGAGATGAAAAACTGTTTTTT. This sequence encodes CAIRVGQGDEKLFF.

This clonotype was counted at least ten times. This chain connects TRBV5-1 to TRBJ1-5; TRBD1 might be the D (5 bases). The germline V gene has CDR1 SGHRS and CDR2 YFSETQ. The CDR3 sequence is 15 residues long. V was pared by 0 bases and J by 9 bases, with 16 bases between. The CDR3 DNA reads TGCGCCAGCAGCTTGGAAGGGACCCGGTGGGGGCCCCAGCATTTT. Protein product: CASSLEGTRWGPQHF.

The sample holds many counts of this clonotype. The CDR3 is CASSLVGRGSFEQYF. The DNA of the CDR3 is TGCGCCAGCAGCTTGGTTGGCAGGGGGTCATTCGAGCAGTACTTC. This chain uses TRBV5-1 with TRBJ2-7; 7 nucleotides align to TRBD1. Germline loops: CDR1 SGHRS, CDR2 YFSETQ. The CDR3 runs to 15 residues. V shed 0 bases and J 6 bases; nucleotides not matched to a gene: 9.

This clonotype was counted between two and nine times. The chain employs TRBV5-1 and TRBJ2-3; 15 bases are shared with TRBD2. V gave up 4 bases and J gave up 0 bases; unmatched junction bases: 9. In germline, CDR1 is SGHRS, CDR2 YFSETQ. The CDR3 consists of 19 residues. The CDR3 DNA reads TGCGCCAGCAGCGGGACTAGCGGGGGGCTCACACCGAGCACAGATACGCAGTATTTT. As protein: CASSGTSGGLTPSTDTQYF.

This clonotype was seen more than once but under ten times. The CDR3 region is CASSPLAVLGNQPQHF. Written as DNA, the CDR3 is TGTGCCAGTAGTCCCCTGGCCGTGCTGGGCAATCAGCCCCAGCATTTT. The rearrangement links TRBV19 to TRBJ1-5; the D is unclear. Germline V gene lookup returns CDR1 LNHDA and CDR2 SQIVND (reference sequence). This CDR3 spans 16 amino acids. V was clipped by 5 bases and J by 2 bases, with 16 bases between them. Complete variable domain (other parts from reference TRBV19 and TRBJ1-5): DGGITQSPKYLFRKEGQNVTLSCEQNLNHDAMYWYRQDPGQGLRLIYYSQIVNDFQKGDIAEGYSVSREKKESFPLTVTSAQKNPTAFYLCASSPLAVLGNQPQHFGDGTRLSIL.

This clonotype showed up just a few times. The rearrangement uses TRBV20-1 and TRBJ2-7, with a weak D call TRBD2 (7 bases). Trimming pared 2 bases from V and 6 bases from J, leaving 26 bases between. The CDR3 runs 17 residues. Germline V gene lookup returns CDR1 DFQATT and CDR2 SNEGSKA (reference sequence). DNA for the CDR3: TGCAGTGCTAGAAGTTTCTGGGACGCGGGGGACATAGGCGAGCAGTACTTC. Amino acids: CSARSFWDAGDIGEQYF.

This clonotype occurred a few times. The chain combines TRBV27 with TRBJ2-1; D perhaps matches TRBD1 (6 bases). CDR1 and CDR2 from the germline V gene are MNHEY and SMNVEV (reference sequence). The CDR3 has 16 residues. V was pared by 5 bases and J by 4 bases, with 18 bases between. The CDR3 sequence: CASSSRGTLLYNEQFF. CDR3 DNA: TGTGCCAGCAGTAGTAGAGGGACACTTCTTTACAATGAGCAGTTCTTC.

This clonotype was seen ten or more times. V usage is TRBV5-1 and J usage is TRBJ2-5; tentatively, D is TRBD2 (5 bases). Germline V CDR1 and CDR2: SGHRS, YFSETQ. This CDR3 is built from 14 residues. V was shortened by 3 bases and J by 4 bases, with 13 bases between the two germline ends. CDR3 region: CASSSPDWGETQYF. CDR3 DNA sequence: TGCGCCAGCAGCTCCCCGGACTGGGGAGAGACCCAGTACTTC.

The DNA of the CDR3 is TGTGCCAGCAGCTTAGTAGCGAAGCCCACCCACGAGCAGTACTTC. This translates into CASSLVAKPTHEQYF. The chain has TRBV7-2 and TRBJ2-7; maybe TRBD2 (5 bases). Germline V gene lookup returns CDR1 SGHTA and CDR2 FQGNSA. The ends were cut back, 1 base at V and 5 bases at J, with 15 bases in the middle. The CDR3 is 15 residues long. The full variable domain, with the rest looked up from reference TRBV7-2 and TRBJ2-7, is GAGVSQSPSNKVTEKGKDVELRCDPISGHTALYWYRQSLGQGLEFLIYFQGNSAPDKSGLPSDRFSAERTGGSVSTLTIQRTQQEDSAVYLCASSLVAKPTHEQYFGPGTRLTVT.

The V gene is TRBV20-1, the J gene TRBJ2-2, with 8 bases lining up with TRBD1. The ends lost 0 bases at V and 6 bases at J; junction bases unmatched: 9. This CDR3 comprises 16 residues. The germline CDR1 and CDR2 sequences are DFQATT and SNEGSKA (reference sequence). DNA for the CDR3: TGCAGTGCTAGAGACCGCGGACAGGGTATAGCCGGGGAGCTGTTTTTT. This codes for CSARDRGQGIAGELFF.

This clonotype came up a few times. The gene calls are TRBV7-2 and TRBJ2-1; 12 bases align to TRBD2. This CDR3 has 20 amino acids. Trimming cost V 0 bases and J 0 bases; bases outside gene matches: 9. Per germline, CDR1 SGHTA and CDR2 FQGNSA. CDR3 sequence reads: CASSLAVLAGGPSSYNEQFF. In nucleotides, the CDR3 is TGTGCCAGCAGCTTAGCCGTACTAGCGGGGGGTCCCAGCTCCTACAATGAGCAGTTCTTC.

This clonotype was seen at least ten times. The CDR3 DNA is TGCGCCAGCCAACCCTCCGGGACTAACACAGATACGCAGTATTTT. Translating gives CASQPSGTNTDTQYF. The genes are TRBV5-1 and TRBJ2-3; 7 bases agree with TRBD2. This CDR3 contains 15 residues. With V trimmed by 7 bases and J by 2 bases, 10 bases remained unmatched. The germline gives CDR1 SGHRS, CDR2 YFSETQ.

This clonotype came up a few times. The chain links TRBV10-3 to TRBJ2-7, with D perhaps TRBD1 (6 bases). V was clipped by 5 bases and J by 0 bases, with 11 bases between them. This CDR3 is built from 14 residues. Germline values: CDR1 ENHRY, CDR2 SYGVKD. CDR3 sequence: CAISRDTYSYEQYF. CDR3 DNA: TGTGCCATCAGTCGGGACACCTACTCCTACGAGCAGTACTTC.

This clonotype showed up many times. The CDR3: CASSQVRGSLRNTQYF. The DNA for the CDR3 is TGTGCCAGCAGCCAGGTACGCGGGAGTCTGCGGAATACGCAGTATTTT. The V gene is TRBV14, the J gene TRBJ2-3; 7 bases fit TRBD2. The CDR3 consists of 16 residues. With 3 bases clipped from V and 7 bases from J, the junction kept 13 bases outside the gene matches. Germline loops: CDR1 SGHDN, CDR2 FVKESK.

CDR3 nucleotides: TGTGCCAGCAGCTCTCGGACAGGGATCCTCTACGAGCAGTACTTC. Translating gives CASSSRTGILYEQYF. The gene calls are TRBV7-2 and TRBJ2-7; TRBD1 aligns across 8 bases. This CDR3 spans 15 amino acids. Per the germline V gene, CDR1 is SGHTA and CDR2 is FQGNSA. The V segment lost 4 bases and the J segment 3 bases; nucleotides outside the gene matches: 8. The whole variable domain, remainder taken from reference TRBV7-2 and TRBJ2-7, is GAGVSQSPSNKVTEKGKDVELRCDPISGHTALYWYRQSLGQGLEFLIYFQGNSAPDKSGLPSDRFSAERTGGSVSTLTIQRTQQEDSAVYLCASSSRTGILYEQYFGPGTRLTVT.

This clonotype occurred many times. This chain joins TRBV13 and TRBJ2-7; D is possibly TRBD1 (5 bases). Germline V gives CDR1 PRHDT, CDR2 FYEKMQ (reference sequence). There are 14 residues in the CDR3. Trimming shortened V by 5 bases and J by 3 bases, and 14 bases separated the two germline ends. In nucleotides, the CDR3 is TGTGCCAGCAGCCACAAGACAGAGGACTACGAGCAGTACTTC. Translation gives CASSHKTEDYEQYF.

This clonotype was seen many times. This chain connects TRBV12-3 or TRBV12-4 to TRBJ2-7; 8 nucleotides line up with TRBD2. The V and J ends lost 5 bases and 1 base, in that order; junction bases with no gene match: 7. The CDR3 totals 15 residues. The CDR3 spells CASSPREGGSYEQYF. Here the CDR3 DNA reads TGTGCCAGCAGTCCCCGGGAGGGAGGTTCCTACGAGCAGTACTTC.

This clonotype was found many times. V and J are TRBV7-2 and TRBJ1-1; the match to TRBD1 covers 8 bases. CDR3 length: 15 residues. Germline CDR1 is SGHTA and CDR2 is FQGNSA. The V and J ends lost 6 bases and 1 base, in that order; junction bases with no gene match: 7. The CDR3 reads CASRKTGATNTEAFF. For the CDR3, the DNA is TGTGCCAGCAGAAAGACAGGGGCCACGAACACTGAAGCTTTCTTT. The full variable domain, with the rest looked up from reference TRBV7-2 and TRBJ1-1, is GAGVSQSPSNKVTEKGKDVELRCDPISGHTALYWYRQSLGQGLEFLIYFQGNSAPDKSGLPSDRFSAERTGGSVSTLTIQRTQQEDSAVYLCASRKTGATNTEAFFGQGTRLTVV.

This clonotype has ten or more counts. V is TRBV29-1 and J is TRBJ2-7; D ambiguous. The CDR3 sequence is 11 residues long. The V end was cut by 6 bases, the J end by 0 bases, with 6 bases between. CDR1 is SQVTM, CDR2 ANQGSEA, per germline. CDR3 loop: CSVSDSYEQYF. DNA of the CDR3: TGCAGCGTCAGCGACTCCTACGAGCAGTACTTC.

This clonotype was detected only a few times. The CDR3 reads CASSADSPNQPQHF. As DNA, the CDR3 is TGTGCCAGCAGCGCCGACAGTCCGAATCAGCCCCAGCATTTT. The rearrangement joins TRBV2 to TRBJ1-5; D might be TRBD1 (5 bases). The V end lost 6 bases, the J end lost 4 bases, and 13 bases lay between the germline ends. The germline CDR1 and CDR2 sequences are SNHLY and FYNNEI. The CDR3 is 14 amino acids.

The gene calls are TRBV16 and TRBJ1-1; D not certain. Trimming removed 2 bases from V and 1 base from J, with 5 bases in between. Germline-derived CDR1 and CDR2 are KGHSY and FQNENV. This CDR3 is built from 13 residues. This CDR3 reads CASSQRQNTEAFF. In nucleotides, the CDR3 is TGTGCCAGCAGCCAAAGACAGAACACTGAAGCTTTCTTT.

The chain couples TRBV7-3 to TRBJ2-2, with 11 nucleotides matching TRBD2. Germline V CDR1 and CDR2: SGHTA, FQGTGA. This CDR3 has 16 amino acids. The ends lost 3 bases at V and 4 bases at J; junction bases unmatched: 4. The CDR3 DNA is TGTGCCAGCAGCTTTCTAGCGGGGGGCTCCACCGGGGAGCTGTTTTTT. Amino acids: CASSFLAGGSTGELFF.

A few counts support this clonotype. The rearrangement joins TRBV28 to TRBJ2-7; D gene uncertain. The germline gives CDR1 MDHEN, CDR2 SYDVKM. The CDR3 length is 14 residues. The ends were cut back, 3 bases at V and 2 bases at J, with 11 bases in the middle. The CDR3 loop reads CASSFGIGTYEQYF. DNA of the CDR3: TGTGCCAGCAGTTTTGGGATAGGAACCTACGAGCAGTACTTC.

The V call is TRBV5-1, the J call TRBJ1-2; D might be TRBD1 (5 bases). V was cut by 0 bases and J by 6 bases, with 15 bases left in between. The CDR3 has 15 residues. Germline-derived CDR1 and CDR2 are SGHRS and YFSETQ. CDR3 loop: CASSLEPGRVDGYTF. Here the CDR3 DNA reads TGCGCCAGCAGCTTGGAGCCAGGGAGAGTGGATGGCTACACCTTC.